Below are 32 T cell receptor beta chains sequenced from a single sample in a study of CD8 T cells in ankylosing spondylitis. TCRdb reanalysed the 5' RACE reads using MiXCR and keeps one entry per CDR3 protein. The table has hundreds of thousands of distinct CDR3 sequences, roughly 17% seen once; the top ten hold 0.95% to 1.1%. These receptors lack a known antigen. Study-wide results and caveats: One TCR beta motif, made up of roughly 8 highly homologous variants, appeared characteristic of ankylosing spondylitis blood.

Sequenced: blood, either unsorted or a sorted T cell fraction (not recorded which). Every receptor here comes from a male donor with ankylosing spondylitis.

This clonotype appeared a few times. This chain uses TRBV20-1 with TRBJ2-7; TRBD1 matches 8 bases. Germline-derived CDR1 and CDR2 are DFQATT and SNEGSKA (reference sequence). The CDR3 covers 14 residues. V lost 0 bases to trimming and J lost 6 bases; unmatched junction nucleotides: 7. For the CDR3, the DNA is TGCAGTGCTAGAGAGTGGCAGGGGGCTGGCGAGCAGTACTTC. As protein: CSAREWQGAGEQYF.

The chain joins TRBV27 to TRBJ2-7, with D perhaps TRBD1 (6 bases). Deletions cut 2 bases from V and 1 base from J, with 9 bases between. This CDR3 is built from 14 residues. In germline, CDR1 is MNHEY, CDR2 SMNVEV (reference sequence). The CDR3 spells CASSLIGQSYEQYF. The CDR3 DNA is TGTGCCAGCAGTTTAATAGGACAGTCCTACGAGCAGTACTTC.

At least ten counts were recorded for this clonotype. The V and J genes are TRBV10-3 and TRBJ2-1; D unclear. The CDR3 contains 15 residues. Trimming pared 4 bases from V and 0 bases from J, leaving 10 bases between. Germline CDR1 is ENHRY and CDR2 is SYGVKD. The DNA for the CDR3 is TGTGCCATCAGTGTAACTTGGAGCTCCTACAATGAGCAGTTCTTC. It translates to CAISVTWSSYNEQFF.

In this sample, this clonotype turned up many times. The chain recombines TRBV12-3 or TRBV12-4 with TRBJ2-3; D gene unclear. The CDR3 spans 14 residues. V was cut by 3 bases and J by 2 bases, with 9 bases left in between. The CDR3 nucleotides read TGTGCCAGCAGTTTCGGGCAGCCCACAGATACGCAGTATTTT. Translating it yields CASSFGQPTDTQYF.

This clonotype was observed a handful of times. The chain links TRBV3-1 to TRBJ2-1; 9 nucleotides agree with TRBD1. The junction had 8 bases not matched to a gene; V was cut back by 5 bases and J by 15 bases. Germline V gene lookup returns CDR1 LGHDT and CDR2 YNNKEL (reference sequence). This CDR3 has 12 amino acids. The CDR3 DNA follows: TGTGCCAGCAGCGAGAACAGGGGGCCAGGGTTCTTC. Protein sequence: CASSENRGPGFF.

This clonotype was found a few times. The J gene is TRBJ1-3, the V gene TRBV6-1; D ambiguous. The germline gives CDR1 MNHNS, CDR2 SASEGT. V was clipped by 1 base and J by 0 bases, with 7 bases between them. The CDR3 length is 15 residues. As DNA, the CDR3 is TGTGCCAGCAGTGAAGGGACGGCCTCTGGAAACACCATATATTTT. Amino acid sequence: CASSEGTASGNTIYF.

This clonotype has only a few counts. This chain joins TRBV28 and TRBJ2-7; TRBD1 aligns across 9 bases. The CDR3 consists of 16 residues. After removal of 8 bases from V and 0 bases from J, the junction contained 11 bases not matched to a gene. Germline CDR1 is MDHEN and CDR2 is SYDVKM. CDR3 residues: CASCGPRDRASYEQYF. CDR3 in DNA: TGTGCCAGCTGCGGCCCCCGGGACAGGGCCTCCTACGAGCAGTACTTC. The full variable domain, with the rest looked up from reference TRBV28 and TRBJ2-7, is DVKVTQSSRYLVKRTGEKVFLECVQDMDHENMFWYRQDPGLGLRLIYFSYDVKMKEKGDIPEGYSVSREKKERFSLILESASTNQTSMYLCASCGPRDRASYEQYFGPGTRLTVT.

This clonotype was observed a handful of times. This chain links TRBV5-1 with TRBJ2-5, with D possibly matching TRBD1 (5 bases). Trimming left V 4 bases short and J 3 bases short, with 13 bases between. The germline V gene encodes CDR1 SGHRS and CDR2 YFSETQ. The CDR3 is 14 amino acids. The CDR3 nucleotides are TGCGCCAGCAGCCTGACAGTTATCAAAGAGACCCAGTACTTC. The encoded protein is CASSLTVIKETQYF.

This clonotype was counted only a few times. This rearrangement joins TRBV29-1 to TRBJ2-3; D gene unclear. V lost 3 bases and J 3 bases, leaving 7 bases between the germline ends. The CDR3 runs to 12 residues. Germline CDR1 reads SQVTM; CDR2 reads ANQGSEA. CDR3 amino acids: CSVEMGTDTQYF. CDR3 coding DNA: TGCAGCGTTGAGATGGGAACAGATACGCAGTATTTT.

This rearrangement joins TRBV16 to TRBJ2-3, with D possibly TRBD2 on 6 matching bases. V was pared by 7 bases and J by 6 bases, with 11 bases between. The CDR3 is made up of 12 amino acids. Looked up from germline, CDR1 is KGHSY and CDR2 is FQNENV. CDR3 sequence reads: CASTPRGDTQYF. CDR3 DNA sequence: TGTGCCAGCACCCCTCGGGGGGATACGCAGTATTTT.

The chain is built from TRBV18 and TRBJ2-7; D not resolved. With 3 bases removed from V and 0 bases from J, the gap between germline ends came to 12 bases. CDR1 is KGHSH, CDR2 LQKENI, per germline. The CDR3 loop spans 15 amino acids. DNA for the CDR3: TGTGCCAGCTCACCGAGGCTTGCGACCTCCTACGAGCAGTACTTC. This translates into CASSPRLATSYEQYF.

This clonotype was recorded a few times. This chain links TRBV20-1 with TRBJ1-2; 7 bases line up with TRBD1. V shed 1 base and J 3 bases; nucleotides not matched to a gene: 5. Germline values: CDR1 DFQATT, CDR2 SNEGSKA (reference sequence). The CDR3 extends over 14 amino acids. DNA of the CDR3: TGCAGTGCTAGAGTTAGACAGGGAGACTATGGCTACACCTTC. Its translation is CSARVRQGDYGYTF.

This clonotype was picked up a small number of times. The chain couples TRBV5-1 to TRBJ1-2; no clear D gene. Germline CDR1 and CDR2: SGHRS and YFSETQ. Trimming took off 5 bases at V and 2 bases at J, with 10 bases between the two ends. This CDR3 has 13 amino acids. CDR3 nucleotides: TGCGCCAGCAGTTTGTATCAGAACTATGGCTACACCTTC. Translating it yields CASSLYQNYGYTF.

This clonotype was picked up a small number of times. This chain links TRBV30 with TRBJ2-5; D uncertain. The CDR3 contains 13 residues. Germline values: CDR1 GTSNPN, CDR2 SVGIG (reference sequence). Trimming pared 4 bases from V and 2 bases from J, leaving 11 bases between. In DNA, the CDR3 is TGTGCCTGGACCCCCGGCTGGCAAGAGACCCAGTACTTC. It encodes CAWTPGWQETQYF. The entire variable domain, with the rest obtained from reference TRBV30 and TRBJ2-5, is as follows: SQTIHQWPATLVQPVGSPLSLECTVEGTSNPNLYWYRQAAGRGLQLLFYSVGIGQISSEVPQNLSASRPQDRQFILSSKKLLLSDSGFYLCAWTPGWQETQYFGPGTRLLVL.

The chain links TRBV2 to TRBJ2-3; 10 bases align to TRBD2. Unmatched junction bases numbered 8, after V lost 2 bases and J lost 3 bases. This CDR3 comprises 17 residues. Germline CDR1 reads SNHLY; CDR2 reads FYNNEI. This CDR3 is CASSETPASGGTDTQYF. CDR3 nucleotide sequence: TGTGCCAGCAGTGAAACCCCTGCTAGCGGGGGTACAGATACGCAGTATTTT.

CDR3 region: CASSEKTGVRSPLHF. DNA of the CDR3: TGTGCCAGCAGTGAGAAGACAGGGGTGAGGTCACCCCTCCACTTT. V usage is TRBV25-1 and J usage is TRBJ1-6, with TRBD1 matching 8 bases. CDR1 and CDR2 (germline): MGHDK, SYGVNS. J gave up 10 bases and V 3 bases, and 8 bases lay outside the gene matches. The CDR3 spans 15 residues.

This clonotype was counted a few times. The V call is TRBV6-5, the J call TRBJ2-3, with D possibly matching TRBD1 (6 bases). The V gene lost 2 bases and the J gene lost 1 base, with 10 bases spanning the gap. CDR3 size: 15 residues. Per germline, CDR1 MNHEY and CDR2 SVGAGI. The CDR3 loop is CASSYGRGGTDTQYF. Written as DNA, the CDR3 is TGTGCCAGCAGTTACGGCAGGGGAGGCACAGATACGCAGTATTTT.

The chain combines TRBV27 with TRBJ2-5; no firm D call. The CDR3 contains 13 residues. V was cut by 6 bases and J by 3 bases, with 11 bases left in between. Germline V gene lookup returns CDR1 MNHEY and CDR2 SMNVEV (reference sequence). The CDR3 spells CASSTIRKETQYF. The CDR3 DNA reads as TGTGCCAGCAGCACCATACGAAAAGAGACCCAGTACTTC.

The V gene is TRBV7-2, the J gene TRBJ2-2; 7 bases align to TRBD2. Germline-derived CDR1 and CDR2 are SGHTA and FQGNSA. Unmatched junction bases numbered 4, after V lost 2 bases and J lost 1 base. The CDR3 covers 16 residues. The chain's CDR3 is CASSLLRTRNTGELFF. As DNA, the CDR3 is TGTGCCAGCAGCTTATTGAGGACTAGGAACACCGGGGAGCTGTTTTTT.

The V call is TRBV12-3 or TRBV12-4, the J call TRBJ1-4; tentatively, D is TRBD1 (5 bases). V dropped 6 bases and J dropped 8 bases, with 16 bases sitting between them. The CDR3 runs to 14 residues. The CDR3 DNA reads TGTGCCAGCAGACACACGGACGGGGGAGAAAAACTGTTTTTT. Translation gives CASRHTDGGEKLFF.

This clonotype was counted many times. The genes are TRBV10-3 and TRBJ2-7; tentative D call: TRBD2 (7 bases). V was shortened by 7 bases and J by 1 base, with 20 bases between the two germline ends. Germline V gene data show CDR1 as ENHRY and CDR2 as SYGVKD. The CDR3 length is 16 residues. CDR3 in amino acids: CAIKPDTGGRSYEQYF. CDR3 DNA: TGTGCCATCAAGCCCGATACGGGGGGCCGGTCCTACGAGCAGTACTTC.

Worth noting for this clonotype: One end of the junction fails to match germline, which may point to a read error. The V gene is TRBV9, the J gene TRBJ2-5; 11 bases fit TRBD2. The CDR3 spans 18 residues. Per the germline V gene, CDR1 is SGDLS and CDR2 is YYNGEE. CDR3 DNA: TGTGCCAGCAGAGTAGGACACTCTAGCGGGAGGACAAAAGAGACCCAGTACTTC. Translated: CASRVGHSSGRTKETQYF. The variable domain in full, completed from reference TRBV9 and TRBJ2-5, reads DSGVTQTPKHLITATGQRVTLRCSPRSGDLSVYWYQQSLDQGLQFLIQYYNGEERAKGNILERFSAQQFPDLHSELNLSSLELGDSALYFCASRVGHSSGRTKETQYFGPGTRLLVL.

This clonotype appeared many times. The gene calls are TRBV10-3 and TRBJ1-5, with D unclear. Germline CDR1 reads ENHRY; CDR2 reads SYGVKD. The CDR3 totals 14 residues. Trimming pared 3 bases from V and 3 bases from J, leaving 9 bases between. The CDR3 loop is CAISDLGSNQPQHF. The CDR3 DNA sequence: TGTGCCATCAGTGATCTGGGGTCCAATCAGCCCCAGCATTTT.

With regard to this clonotype: A read error may produce the germline difference seen at one junction end. The chain combines TRBV9 with TRBJ2-5; possible D gene TRBD1, 5 bases. This CDR3 has 14 residues. Germline-derived CDR1 and CDR2 are SGDLS and YYNGEE. In nucleotides, the CDR3 is TGTGCCAGCAGCGTAGACGACAGACAAGAGATCCAGTACTTC. This gives the protein CASSVDDRQEIQYF. Using reference TRBV9 and TRBJ2-5 for the parts outside the CDR3, the full variable domain is DSGVTQTPKHLITATGQRVTLRCSPRSGDLSVYWYQQSLDQGLQFLIQYYNGEERAKGNILERFSAQQFPDLHSELNLSSLELGDSALYFCASSVDDRQEIQYFGPGTRLLVL.

This clonotype was observed at least ten times. The J gene is TRBJ1-1, the V gene TRBV10-3; D is perhaps TRBD1 (5 bases). Per germline, CDR1 ENHRY and CDR2 SYGVKD. V was clipped by 5 bases and J by 4 bases, with 17 bases between them. This CDR3 contains 15 residues. The CDR3 reads CAISPPRDGGTEAFF. CDR3 DNA sequence: TGTGCCATCAGTCCCCCCCGGGACGGAGGCACTGAAGCTTTCTTT.

This chain links TRBV19 with TRBJ2-1, with 10 bases fitting TRBD2. The germline gives CDR1 LNHDA, CDR2 SQIVND (reference sequence). The ends lost 6 bases at V and 4 bases at J; junction bases unmatched: 6. The CDR3 totals 15 residues. The DNA for the CDR3 is TGTGCCAGTAGGAGCGGGACTAGCGAATACAATGAGCAGTTCTTC. The encoded protein is CASRSGTSEYNEQFF. Full variable domain (remainder filled in from reference TRBV19 and TRBJ2-1): DGGITQSPKYLFRKEGQNVTLSCEQNLNHDAMYWYRQDPGQGLRLIYYSQIVNDFQKGDIAEGYSVSREKKESFPLTVTSAQKNPTAFYLCASRSGTSEYNEQFFGPGTRLTVL.

The rearrangement uses TRBV9 and TRBJ2-7; 7 nucleotides agree with TRBD1. Germline V gene sequence: CDR1 SGDLS, CDR2 YYNGEE. V was pared by 3 bases and J by 1 base, with 4 bases of the junction left unmatched. The CDR3 has 14 residues. The CDR3 loop reads CASSARDRSYEQYF. As DNA, the CDR3 is TGTGCCAGCAGCGCACGGGACAGATCCTACGAGCAGTACTTC.

The sample holds one count of this clonotype. This rearrangement joins TRBV6-2 or TRBV6-3 to TRBJ2-7, with a weak D call TRBD2 (6 bases). The germline V gene has CDR1 MNHEY and CDR2 SVGEGT. Trimming removed 10 bases at V and 2 bases at J, with 21 bases between. CDR3 length: 15 residues. This CDR3 is CAIPEAGGVTYEQYF. The CDR3 DNA reads as TGTGCCATCCCGGAAGCGGGCGGAGTCACCTACGAGCAGTACTTC.

This clonotype showed up just a few times. This chain connects TRBV3-1 to TRBJ2-7, with a tentative D call TRBD1 (6 bases). V gave up 1 base and J gave up 6 bases, with 10 bases separating them. CDR3 length equals 13 residues. CDR1 is LGHDT and CDR2 is YNNKEL in the germline V gene (reference sequence). CDR3 bases: TGTGCCAGCAGCCAAGGGGGGCGGGCCGAGCAGTACTTC. Translated, it gives CASSQGGRAEQYF.

This clonotype has a handful of counts. The junction departs from the called germline gene at one end, perhaps through a read error. V usage is TRBV3-1 and J usage is TRBJ1-2; D gene uncertain. This CDR3 has 14 amino acids. Germline V gene lookup returns CDR1 LGHDT and CDR2 YNNKEL (reference sequence). The CDR3 sequence: CASSQAPVNSGYTF. The CDR3 DNA follows: TGTGCCAGCAGCCAAGCCCCGGTTAACTCTGGCTACACCTTC.

This clonotype was detected only a few times. As DNA, the CDR3 is TGTGCCAGCAGTTTATCGAACAGGGCGAACTATGGCTACACCTTC. Amino acid sequence: CASSLSNRANYGYTF. The chain has TRBV27 and TRBJ1-2, with D tentatively TRBD1 (6 bases). V lost 0 bases, J lost 2 bases, and 10 bases lay in between. From germline, CDR1 is MNHEY and CDR2 SMNVEV (reference sequence). This CDR3 region has 15 residues.

This clonotype was recorded at least ten times. The V gene is TRBV20-1, the J gene TRBJ2-5; D call uncertain. V dropped 6 bases and J dropped 2 bases, with 10 bases sitting between them. The germline gives CDR1 DFQATT, CDR2 SNEGSKA (reference sequence). This CDR3 spans 12 amino acids. CDR3 amino acids: CSAPPWQETQYF. CDR3 bases: TGCAGTGCCCCTCCCTGGCAAGAGACCCAGTACTTC.